This TCR beta chain was profiled in a study of PD-1 blockade in classical Hodgkin lymphoma. CDR3 length: 14 residues. Deletions cut 7 bases from V and 0 bases from J, with 10 bases between. CDR1 is LNHDA and CDR2 is SQIVND in the germline V gene (reference sequence). This clone turned up a few times. Its specificity is unknown. Study-level findings and limits: Patients starting nivolumab less than 1 year after ASCT had lower diversity and were excluded from later analyses. The study reported lower baseline TCR diversity in newly diagnosed patients than in healthy donors.

Profiled with immunoSEQ multiplex PCR; TCRdb holds only in-frame clones, not every one. The table includes tens of thousands of clones, 90% detected once. Sample time point: cycle 4 day 1 (C4D1), after 5 to 7 weeks of nivolumab. Brentuximab vedotin exposure varied, and every patient relapsed after autologous stem cell transplantation. This TCR came from a human donor with classical Hodgkin lymphoma. Source: peripheral blood mononuclear cells (PBMCs), taken before the fourth cycle of nivolumab. The V gene is TRBV19, the J gene TRBJ1-3; D ambiguous. CDR3 DNA sequence: TGTGCCAGTAAGACGGTGTACTCTGGAAACACCATATATTTT. Encoded protein: CASKTVYSGNTIYF.